The 19 T cell receptor beta chains below come from one sample, sequenced in a study of vaccination effects on CD4 cells after COVID-19. The assay was immunoSEQ multiplex PCR, and TCRdb's table has in-frame clones only and misses some. This table holds about 54,000 clones, 80% found once. No antigen has been assigned to these receptors. After expansion with viral peptide pools in the ViraFEST assay, antigen-specific CD4+ T cells were sequenced. Following an approximately 11-day culture, CD4+ T cells were purified. The material was CD4+ T cells from PBMCs cultured with HCoV-229E spike peptides, obtained before COVID-19 vaccination. These receptors were collected from a human donor who received a COVID-19 vaccine.

This clone has more than one count but fewer than ten. The rearrangement joins TRBV2 to TRBJ2-7; 8 nucleotides align to TRBD1. This CDR3 comprises 13 residues. Germline V CDR1 and CDR2: SNHLY, FYNNEI. The trim removed 6 bases at V and 4 bases at J, leaving 5 bases unmatched. Here the CDR3 DNA reads TGTGCCAGCAGCAGGACAGGGTTGTACGAGCAGTACGTC. This sequence encodes CASSRTGLYEQYV.

The genes are TRBV9 and TRBJ2-2, with D perhaps matching TRBD1 (5 bases). V lost 4 bases and J lost 6, with 13 bases in between. Germline-derived CDR1 and CDR2 are SGDLS and YYNGEE. The CDR3 runs 14 residues. In nucleotides, the CDR3 is TGTGCCAGCAGCCCCCAAGTGGGGCCCGGGGAGCTGTTTTTT. It codes for CASSPQVGPGELFF.

The genes are TRBV10-3 and TRBJ1-5; TRBD1 might be the D (6 bases). Trimming took 4 bases from V and 6 from J, leaving 19 bases between them. The CDR3 is 16 amino acids. Germline V gene data show CDR1 as ENHRY and CDR2 as SYGVKD. The CDR3 region is CAISARGPGEPQPQHF. The CDR3 DNA follows: TGTGCCATCAGTGCCCGTGGGCCAGGGGAGCCTCAGCCCCAGCATTTT.

This chain uses TRBV12-3 or TRBV12-4 with TRBJ1-1; no reliable D call. The CDR3 runs 13 residues. Trimming removed 5 bases at V and 4 bases at J, with 11 bases between. CDR3 in DNA: TGTGCCAGCAGTCCCGCCTTGGGCACTGAAGCTTTCTTT. It is translated as CASSPALGTEAFF.

The gene calls are TRBV27 and TRBJ1-1, with D unclear. The CDR3 totals 14 residues. V lost 6 bases to trimming and J lost 7 bases, with 18 bases between them. Germline V gene sequence: CDR1 MNHEY, CDR2 SMNVEV (reference sequence). The CDR3 nucleotides read TGTGCCAGCAGGGGAGTTGGGAAGATGGGTGAAGCTTTCTTT. Translated, it gives CASRGVGKMGEAFF.

The V and J genes are TRBV7-9 and TRBJ2-3; 10 nucleotides agree with TRBD1. CDR3 size: 15 residues. The germline V gene has CDR1 SEHNR and CDR2 FQNEAQ (reference sequence). Trimming took 5 bases from V and 4 from J; bases not matched to a gene: 6. CDR3 in amino acids: CASSPLGQGPDTQYF. DNA of the CDR3: TGTGCCAGCAGCCCTCTGGGACAGGGGCCAGATACGCAGTATTTT.

The chain couples TRBV18 to TRBJ2-1, with a possible D match to TRBD1 (6 bases). CDR3 size: 11 residues. Trimming removed 5 bases from V and 12 bases from J, with 11 bases in between. Germline V gives CDR1 KGHSH, CDR2 LQKENI. The CDR3 nucleotides are TGTGCCAGCTCAGTAACAGGGTCGCAGTTCTTC. It codes for CASSVTGSQFF. Filled out from reference TRBV18 and TRBJ2-1, the complete variable domain reads NAGVMQNPRHLVRRRGQEARLRCSPMKGHSHVYWYRQLPEEGLKFMVYLQKENIIDESGMPKERFSAEFPKEGPSILRIQQVVRGDSAAYFCASSVTGSQFFGPGTRLTVL.

CDR3 sequence reads: CASSESWGTEAFF. The CDR3 DNA reads TGTGCCAGCAGTGAATCTTGGGGCACTGAAGCTTTCTTT. The rearrangement links TRBV6-4 to TRBJ1-1; D gene uncertain. Trimming stripped 3 bases from V and 4 bases from J, with 9 bases between. The CDR3 sequence is 13 residues long. Per the germline V gene, CDR1 is MRHNA and CDR2 is SNTAGT.

The chain combines TRBV7-9 with TRBJ1-3; D not resolved. Trimming stripped 5 bases from V and 2 bases from J, with 10 bases between. Germline V gene lookup returns CDR1 SEHNR and CDR2 FQNEAQ (reference sequence). This CDR3 comprises 14 residues. CDR3 loop: CASSGTTAGNTIYF. In DNA, the CDR3 is TGTGCCAGCAGCGGAACGACGGCTGGAAACACCATATATTTT. Supplemented by reference TRBV7-9 and TRBJ1-3, the full variable domain reads DTGVSQNPRHKITKRGQNVTFRCDPISEHNRLYWYRQTLGQGPEFLTYFQNEAQLEKSRLLSDRFSAERPKGSFSTLEIQRTEQGDSAMYLCASSGTTAGNTIYFGEGSWLTVV.

This clone was detected only a few times. The rearrangement uses TRBV3-1 (or the pseudogene TRBV3-2) and TRBJ1-1, with no clear D. The germline V and J ends were trimmed by 1 base and 10 bases, with 10 bases remaining between them. Germline loops: CDR1 LGHDT, CDR2 YNNKEL (reference sequence). The CDR3 has 12 amino acids. CDR3 protein: CASSQAHGGAFF. The CDR3 DNA sequence: TGTGCCAGCAGCCAAGCTCACGGTGGAGCTTTCTTT.

The rearrangement links TRBV19 to TRBJ1-1; D call uncertain. Germline CDR1 LNHDA, CDR2 SQIVND (reference sequence). This CDR3 comprises 14 residues. The V and J ends lost 1 base and 4 bases respectively, with 10 bases between them. The CDR3: CASSIGGRRTEAFF. In DNA form, the CDR3 reads TGTGCCAGTAGTATAGGTGGCAGACGCACTGAAGCTTTCTTT. Looking up the rest from reference TRBV19 and TRBJ1-1 gives the full variable domain: DGGITQSPKYLFRKEGQNVTLSCEQNLNHDAMYWYRQDPGQGLRLIYYSQIVNDFQKGDIAEGYSVSREKKESFPLTVTSAQKNPTAFYLCASSIGGRRTEAFFGQGTRLTVV.

This clone is a singleton in its sample. The genes are TRBV5-1 and TRBJ2-3; 8 nucleotides match TRBD2. This CDR3 is built from 16 residues. Per germline, CDR1 SGHRS and CDR2 YFSETQ. V dropped 5 bases and J dropped 4; count of bases not matched to a gene: 12. For the CDR3, the DNA is TGCGCCAGCAGGGGTTTTAGCGGGGACCTCCCAGATACGCAGTATTTT. Amino acids: CASRGFSGDLPDTQYF.

The chain uses TRBV23-1 and TRBJ1-5; 9 bases align to TRBD1. TRBV23-1 has ORF status, its function being uncertain. The CDR3 has 16 residues. After removal of 0 bases from V and 6 bases from J, the junction contained 6 bases not matched to a gene. CDR3 region: CASSQSKRGQGQPQHF. The CDR3 nucleotides are TGCGCCAGCAGTCAATCGAAGCGGGGACAGGGTCAGCCCCAGCATTTT.

This clone was counted once. This chain uses TRBV6-5 with TRBJ1-1; TRBD1 matches at 8 bases. The CDR3 loop spans 14 amino acids. Per the germline V gene, CDR1 is MNHEY and CDR2 is SVGAGI. The ends lost 6 bases at V and 5 bases at J; junction bases unmatched: 8. The CDR3 sequence: CASSQHRGDTEAFF. CDR3 DNA: TGTGCCAGCAGCCAACACAGGGGGGATACTGAAGCTTTCTTT.

V is TRBV3-1 (or the pseudogene TRBV3-2) and J is TRBJ2-3; 9 bases match TRBD2. The V and J ends lost 0 bases and 7 bases, in that order; junction bases with no gene match: 5. The CDR3 is made up of 15 amino acids. Germline CDR1 LGHDT, CDR2 YNNKEL (reference sequence). This CDR3 is CASSQDGGGANTQYF. The DNA of the CDR3 is TGTGCCAGCAGCCAAGATGGCGGGGGGGCGAATACGCAGTATTTT.

The V call is TRBV5-1, the J call TRBJ1-4; possible D gene TRBD1, 5 bases. Trimming cost V 4 bases and J 5 bases, with 18 bases left between them. Germline-derived CDR1 and CDR2 are SGHRS and YFSETQ. This CDR3 spans 16 amino acids. CDR3 residues: CASSRGPTDKNEKLFF. Here the CDR3 DNA reads TGCGCCAGCAGCCGGGGACCGACAGACAAAAATGAAAAACTGTTTTTT. The variable domain in full, completed from reference TRBV5-1 and TRBJ1-4, reads KAGVTQTPRYLIKTRGQQVTLSCSPISGHRSVSWYQQTPGQGLQFLFEYFSETQRNKGNFPGRFSGRQFSNSRSEMNVSTLELGDSALYLCASSRGPTDKNEKLFFGSGTQLSVL.

The chain combines TRBV6-2 or TRBV6-3 with TRBJ1-3; D unclear. The CDR3 consists of 13 residues. Germline lookup yields CDR1 MNHEY and CDR2 SVGEGT. The ends were cut back, 5 bases at V and 1 base at J, with 6 bases in the middle. CDR3: CASSRGSGNTIYF. The CDR3 nucleotides read TGTGCCAGCAGTAGAGGGTCTGGAAACACCATATATTTT.

As DNA, the CDR3 is TGTGCCAGCAGTTTACGCAGGGGAGGATACGAGCAGTACGTC. As protein: CASSLRRGGYEQYV. This rearrangement joins TRBV27 to TRBJ2-7; possibly TRBD1 or TRBD2 for D (6 bases each). The CDR3 is 14 residues long. Germline V gene sequence: CDR1 MNHEY, CDR2 SMNVEV (reference sequence). The ends were cut back, 2 bases at V and 4 bases at J, with 12 bases in the middle.

The rearrangement joins TRBV18 to TRBJ1-6, with D maybe TRBD1 (5 bases). Trimming removed 5 bases at V and 7 bases at J, with 12 bases between. Germline CDR1 reads KGHSH; CDR2 reads LQKENI. The CDR3 extends over 14 amino acids. CDR3 amino acids: CASSFRVENSPLHF. Written as DNA, the CDR3 is TGTGCCAGCTCATTCAGGGTAGAAAATTCACCCCTCCACTTT.